This passage covers 3 T cell receptor beta chains from one sample sequenced in a study of blood T cell repertoires in COVID-19. Sequencing was performed with immunoSEQ multiplex PCR; in TCRdb, only in-frame clones are kept and a portion is missing. The table lists roughly 340,000 clones, roughly 90% of them singletons. Sequencing used peripheral blood. These receptors were obtained from a woman in her twenties or thirties with COVID-19, enrolled during active disease.

This chain joins TRBV5-5 and TRBJ1-6; D remains ambiguous. Germline V gene lookup returns CDR1 SGHKS and CDR2 YYEKEE (reference sequence). V lost 0 bases and J lost 9, with 10 bases in between. The CDR3 runs to 14 residues. The CDR3 nucleotides read TGTGCCAGCAGCTTGGGCGGGGAGCTTTCACCCCTCCACTTT. Translated, it gives CASSLGGELSPLHF.

The chain employs TRBV4-3 and TRBJ2-5; the D gene is possibly TRBD2 (7 bases). The CDR3 is made up of 14 amino acids. V was shortened by 1 base and J by 5 bases, with 11 bases between the two germline ends. In germline, CDR1 is LGHNA, CDR2 YSLEER. CDR3 sequence reads: CASSQGGGLETQYF. The DNA for the CDR3 is TGCGCCAGCAGCCAAGGGGGGGGCCTGGAGACCCAGTACTTC.

The chain is built from TRBV7-2 and TRBJ2-5, with TRBD2 identical over 8 bases. Losses at the gene ends were 1 base for V and 5 bases for J; bases not matched to a gene: 9. There are 16 residues in the CDR3. Germline CDR1 is SGHTA and CDR2 is FQGNSA. The chain's CDR3 is CASSLGVAGRGETQYF. The CDR3 nucleotides read TGTGCCAGCAGCTTAGGGGTAGCGGGGCGCGGGGAGACCCAGTACTTC.